This entry features one TCR beta chain sequence. Its matching antigen is unknown. The sample is drawn from a study of regulatory T cells in long-lasting Graves disease. Findings and caveats of the study: Lower TCR diversity characterized persistent Graves' patients relative to newly diagnosed patients. Comparison showed that persistent patients shared more public clonotypes (about 2,700) than new patients (about 970). Accuracy could have been hurt by small sample size. No thyroid tissue was studied; the work used peripheral blood only.

TCRdb re-called the reads with MiXCR, one entry per CDR3 protein. The sample comprises roughly 940 distinct CDR3 sequences, more than 75% of which are singletons, and about 11% rests with the top ten. PBMC RNA was the source of the TCR library. The germline CDR1 and CDR2 sequences are SEHNR and FQNEAQ (reference sequence). Germline trimming cut 5 bases from V and 4 bases from J; bases unmatched to any gene: 7. The CDR3 runs to 14 residues. The sequenced sample was peripheral blood mononuclear cells (PBMCs), obtained with antithyroid drug treatment, in newly diagnosed or persistent Graves disease (not recorded which). This clonotype was obtained from a woman in her twenties or thirties with Graves disease. The V and J genes are TRBV7-9 and TRBJ1-1; the match to TRBD1 covers 7 bases. In DNA, the CDR3 is TGTGCCAGCAGCAATGCCCAGGGGGGCACTGAAGCTTTCTTT. This codes for CASSNAQGGTEAFF.